These T cell receptor beta chains were read from a single sample in a study of CD8 T cells in Susac syndrome. TCRdb passed the immunoSEQ multiplex PCR reads through MiXCR, listing each CDR3 protein once. The sample has approximately 190,000 distinct CDR3 sequences; 80% to 95% are singletons. Sequenced material: CD4+ T cells from PBMCs. These receptors came from a human donor in good health. Both conserved end residues are part of each CDR3. Fields, in order: V gene, clone size, J gene, D gene, CDR3 protein, CDR3 DNA. D genes are given only for firm matches. Rows give clone size only sometimes, using once, few, many, or a class for an expanded clone.

>TRBV18|.|TRBJ1-1|.
CASSPPTSSEAFF
TGTGCCAGCTCACCACCCACGTCGTCTGAAGCTTTCTTT
>TRBV29-1|.|TRBJ2-2|.
CSVRRGPDTGELFF
TGCAGCGTTAGGCGGGGCCCCGACACCGGGGAGCTGTTTTTT
>TRBV19|.|TRBJ1-5|.
CASSGHRAGEPQHF
TGTGCCAGTAGTGGGCACAGGGCCGGGGAGCCCCAGCATTTT
>TRBV5-1|.|TRBJ2-1|.
CASSLVGVSENNEQFF
TGCGCCAGCAGCTTGGTAGGGGTATCCGAGAACAATGAGCAGTTCTTC
>TRBV6-5|once|TRBJ2-2|.
CASTWAQNTGELFF
TGTGCCAGCACGTGGGCACAGAACACCGGGGAGCTGTTTTTT
>TRBV5-6|.|TRBJ2-1|.
CASSFWGALGNEQFF
TGTGCCAGCAGCTTCTGGGGGGCCCTTGGGAATGAGCAGTTCTTC
>TRBV7-2|few|TRBJ1-5|.
CASSLDRASNQPQHF
TGTGCCAGCAGCTTAGACAGGGCCAGCAATCAGCCCCAGCATTTT
>TRBV7-3|.|TRBJ1-6|TRBD1
CASSSGQKNSPLHF
TGTGCCAGCAGCTCGGGACAGAAAAATTCACCCCTCCACTTT
>TRBV3-1|.|TRBJ1-6|.
CASSPVGTLISYNSPLHF
TGTGCCAGCAGCCCAGTGGGGACACTGATCTCCTATAATTCACCCCTCCACTTT
>TRBV29-1|.|TRBJ1-1|.
CSAEGGVNTEAFF
TGCAGCGCTGAGGGGGGAGTGAACACTGAAGCTTTCTTT
>TRBV11-2|.|TRBJ2-5|TRBD2
CASSRRGLAGTPETQYF
TGTGCCAGCAGCCGTCGGGGCCTAGCGGGGACTCCAGAGACCCAGTACTTC
>TRBV7-2|.|TRBJ1-4|.
CASSGTSVRGTGPEKLFF
TGTGCCAGCAGCGGCACCTCGGTTAGGGGGACCGGGCCCGAAAAACTGTTTTTT
>TRBV19|.|TRBJ2-7|.
CASSIDRERYEQYF
TGTGCCAGTAGTATAGATCGGGAGAGGTACGAGCAGTACTTC
>TRBV28|.|TRBJ1-2|TRBD1
CASRRQGAYGYTF
TGTGCCAGCAGACGACAGGGGGCCTATGGCTACACCTTC
>TRBV18|.|TRBJ1-1|.
CASSPPGVGEAFF
TGTGCCAGCTCACCCCCCGGAGTCGGGGAAGCTTTCTTT
>TRBV6-2/TRBV6-3|.|TRBJ1-2|.
CASSYRSPLYGYTF
TGTGCCAGCAGTTACAGGAGCCCGCTCTATGGCTACACCTTC
>TRBV27|.|TRBJ1-5|.
CASSPPGRGNQPQHF
TGTGCCAGCAGTCCACCCGGCAGGGGAAATCAGCCCCAGCATTTT
>TRBV7-3|.|TRBJ2-2|.
CASSRGTGRNTGELFF
TGTGCCAGCAGCAGAGGGACGGGCAGAAACACCGGGGAGCTGTTTTTT
>TRBV3-1|.|TRBJ1-6|.
CASSRGTPDNSPLHF
TGTGCCAGCAGTCGCGGGACACCGGATAATTCACCCCTCCACTTT
>TRBV6-6|.|TRBJ1-2|TRBD1
CASSYPTGGVGYGYTF
TGTGCCAGCAGTTACCCGACAGGGGGCGTTGGCTATGGCTACACCTTC
>TRBV24-1|.|TRBJ1-1|TRBD1
CATSTGLTEAFF
TGTGCCACCTCGACAGGGCTCACTGAAGCTTTCTTT
>TRBV5-1|.|TRBJ1-1|.
CASSFGADTEAFF
TGCGCCAGCAGCTTCGGGGCAGACACTGAAGCTTTCTTT